This T cell receptor (beta chain) was obtained from a study of Graves' ophthalmopathy and Graves' hyperthyroidism. Findings and caveats of the study: Appearing in blood as well were most expanded thyroid clonotypes above 0.001 frequency.

This CDR3 is built from 16 residues. In germline, CDR1 is DFQATT, CDR2 SNEGSKA (reference sequence). The V gene lost 0 bases and the J gene lost 3 bases, with 18 bases spanning the gap. As the template, RNA transcripts were used to amplify TCR beta CDR3 regions. The authors performed first-round RT-PCR with HTBI primers and then a second-round multiplex PCR. TCRdb used MiXCR to reprocess the multiplex PCR reads, holding one entry per CDR3 protein. The sample has more than 300,000 distinct CDR3 sequences; about 18% are singletons. This clonotype has at least ten counts. Its antigen remains unknown. The TCR was taken from an adult woman with stable Graves' hyperthyroidism. This sequence joins TRBV20-1 and TRBJ2-7; no clear D gene. The sequenced sample consisted of peripheral blood. CDR3 protein: CSARDFERNSIYEQYF. The CDR3 DNA sequence: TGCAGTGCTAGAGATTTTGAAAGGAACTCGATCTACGAGCAGTACTTC.